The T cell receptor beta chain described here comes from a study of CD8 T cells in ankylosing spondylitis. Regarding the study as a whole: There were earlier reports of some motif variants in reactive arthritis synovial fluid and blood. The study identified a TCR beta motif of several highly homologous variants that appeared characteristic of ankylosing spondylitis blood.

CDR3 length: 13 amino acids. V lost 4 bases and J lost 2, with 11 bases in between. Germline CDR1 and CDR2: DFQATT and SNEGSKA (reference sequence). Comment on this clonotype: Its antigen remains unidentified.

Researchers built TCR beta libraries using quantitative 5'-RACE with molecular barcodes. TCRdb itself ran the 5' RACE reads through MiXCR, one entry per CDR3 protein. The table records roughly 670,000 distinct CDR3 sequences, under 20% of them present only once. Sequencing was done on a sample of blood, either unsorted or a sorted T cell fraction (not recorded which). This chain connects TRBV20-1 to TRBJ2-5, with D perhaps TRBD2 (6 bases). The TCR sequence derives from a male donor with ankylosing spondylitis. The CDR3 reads CSATPGAQETQYF. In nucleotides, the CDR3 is TGCAGTGCTACTCCGGGAGCTCAAGAGACCCAGTACTTC.